A selection of T cell receptor beta chains follows, all from one sample in a study of blood T cell repertoires in COVID-19. Repertoires were generated with immunoSEQ multiplex PCR, while TCRdb's copy carries only in-frame clones and drops some. The sample holds about 200,000 clones, less than 90% seen once. Specimen: peripheral blood. Every receptor here comes from an older woman with acute or convalescent COVID-19. Both conserved end residues are part of each CDR3. D genes are given only for firm matches. Part of the rows lack a size; the others show once, few, many or a class for expanded clones.

CDR3	DNA	length	V	J	size	D
CASSLQPGSSYNEQFF	TGCGCCAGCAGCTTGCAGCCCGGGAGCTCCTACAATGAGCAGTTCTTC	16	TRBV5-1	TRBJ2-1	-	-
CASDRGSLNTEAFF	TGTGCCAGCGACAGGGGATCCCTGAACACTGAAGCTTTCTTT	14	TRBV28	TRBJ1-1	-	TRBD1
CASSLARDRGQFF	TGTGCCAGCAGTTTGGCCCGGGACAGGGGGCAGTTCTTT	13	TRBV12-3/TRBV12-4	TRBJ1-1	-	TRBD1
CASSLAPDRVNEKLFF	TGCGCCAGCAGCTTGGCCCCTGACAGGGTCAATGAAAAACTGTTTTTT	16	TRBV5-1	TRBJ1-4	-	TRBD1
CASSLPGPNHGRLHF	TGTGCCAGCAGCCTGCCGGGACCGAACCATGGGAGGCTCCACTTT	15	TRBV5-4	TRBJ1-6	-	-
CASSSRTGGTTGELFF	TGTGCCAGCAGCTCCAGGACAGGGGGGACCACCGGGGAGCTGTTTTTT	16	TRBV13	TRBJ2-2	-	TRBD1
CASASEDEQYF	TGTGCCAGCGCGAGTGAAGACGAGCAGTACTTC	11	TRBV3-1/TRBV3-2	TRBJ2-7	-	-
CASSLRGDEAFF	TGTGCCAGCAGTTTACGGGGGGATGAAGCTTTCTTT	12	TRBV12-3/TRBV12-4	TRBJ1-1	-	-
CASSQDAQQGAGELFF	TGCGCCAGCAGCCAAGATGCTCAACAGGGGGCCGGGGAGCTGTTTTTT	16	TRBV4-3	TRBJ2-2	-	TRBD1
CASRTLAGRGSNQPQHF	TGTGCCAGTAGGACTCTGGCCGGCAGGGGCTCCAATCAGCCCCAGCATTTT	17	TRBV19	TRBJ1-5	-	-
CASTARVAGHNEQFF	TGTGCCAGCACCGCTAGGGTAGCGGGTCACAATGAGCAGTTCTTC	15	TRBV27	TRBJ2-1	-	TRBD2
CASSVSVGGLNTQYF	TGTGCCAGCAGCGTTTCAGTGGGGGGGCTGAATACGCAGTATTTT	15	TRBV9	TRBJ2-3	-	-
CASSQSPGTSGHTQYF	TGCGCCAGCAGCCAAAGCCCCGGGACTAGCGGGCATACGCAGTATTTT	16	TRBV4-1	TRBJ2-3	-	TRBD2
CASSRSSDTQYF	TGTGCCAGCAGCAGAAGCTCAGATACGCAGTATTTT	12	TRBV9	TRBJ2-3	-	-
CASSYGQQNTEAFF	TGTGCCAGCAGTTACGGACAGCAGAACACTGAAGCTTTCTTT	14	TRBV6-5	TRBJ1-1	-	-
CASRYGHNYGYTF	TGTGCCAGCAGGTATGGACATAACTATGGCTACACCTTC	13	TRBV12-3/TRBV12-4	TRBJ1-2	once	-
CASNPTPPRPQPQHF	TGTGCCAGCAACCCAACCCCCCCCAGGCCTCAGCCCCAGCATTTT	15	TRBV6-2/TRBV6-3	TRBJ1-5	-	-
CASSYSSIEQYF	TGTGCCAGCAGTTACTCAAGCATCGAGCAGTACTTC	12	TRBV6-6	TRBJ2-7	-	-
CASQSAGGGDSPLHF	TGTGCCAGCCAGTCTGCAGGGGGAGGAGATTCACCCCTCCACTTT	15	TRBV7-9	TRBJ1-6	few	TRBD1
CASSSPGQGYEQYF	TGTGCCAGCAGTTCTCCGGGACAGGGCTACGAGCAGTACTTC	14	TRBV28	TRBJ2-7	-	TRBD1
CSTQSGSRGYEQFF	TGCAGCACTCAAAGCGGGAGTAGGGGCTATGAGCAGTTCTTC	14	TRBV29-1	TRBJ2-1	once	TRBD2
CASSLGQVPYEQYF	TGTGCCAGCAGTTTAGGACAGGTGCCCTACGAGCAGTACTTC	14	TRBV28	TRBJ2-7	-	TRBD1
CASSIGQVFGNQPQHF	TGTGCCAGTAGTATAGGGCAGGTCTTTGGCAATCAGCCCCAGCATTTT	16	TRBV19	TRBJ1-5	-	-
CASSADRNTEAFF	TGTGCCAGCAGTGCTGACAGGAACACTGAAGCTTTCTTT	13	TRBV2	TRBJ1-1	-	-
CASSPTGGNQPQHF	TGTGCCAGCTCACCCACAGGGGGCAATCAGCCCCAGCATTTT	14	TRBV18	TRBJ1-5	few	TRBD1
CASSLAGTSGRVEQYF	TGTGCCAGCAGCTTAGCTGGGACTAGCGGGAGGGTCGAGCAGTACTTC	16	TRBV7-8	TRBJ2-7	-	TRBD2
CASSLALLRTGVQMSYEQYF	TGTGCCAGCAGCTTAGCGCTTCTTCGTACGGGAGTACAAATGTCCTACGAGCAGTACTTC	20	TRBV7-2	TRBJ2-7	-	-
CASSLAGGGAPPHHTQYF	TGCGCCAGCAGCTTGGCCGGAGGGGGGGCACCTCCACACCATACGCAGTATTTT	18	TRBV5-1	TRBJ2-3	-	-
CASSRRAGEGGEQYF	TGTGCCAGCAGTCGTCGAGCGGGAGAAGGCGGAGAGCAGTACTTC	15	TRBV2	TRBJ2-7	-	TRBD2
CAILAQGANVLTF	TGTGCCATCTTAGCGCAAGGGGCCAACGTCCTGACTTTC	13	TRBV10-3	TRBJ2-6	-	-
CASSLPRVYGYTF	TGTGCCAGCAGTTTACCGAGAGTCTATGGCTACACCTTC	13	TRBV12-3/TRBV12-4	TRBJ1-2	-	-
CASSQDDRASTDTQYF	TGCGCCAGCAGCCAAGACGACAGGGCAAGCACAGATACGCAGTATTTT	16	TRBV4-3	TRBJ2-3	-	TRBD1
CASSPLPGQGYEQYF	TGTGCCAGCTCACCACTCCCGGGACAGGGTTACGAGCAGTACTTC	15	TRBV18	TRBJ2-7	-	TRBD1
CASSPRSRQGSYEQYF	TGCGCCAGCAGCCCGCGTTCGAGACAGGGGTCCTACGAGCAGTACTTC	16	TRBV4-1	TRBJ2-7	-	TRBD1
CASRTGAGNTIYF	TGCGCCAGCAGGACAGGGGCAGGAAACACCATATATTTT	13	TRBV5-1	TRBJ1-3	-	TRBD1